This T cell receptor (beta chain) was sequenced during a study of T cells in Graves' hyperthyroidism and ophthalmopathy. General study findings and limits: Ophthalmopathy, as predicted by the model, came a median roughly 6.3 months after the prediction.

CDR1 and CDR2 (germline): MNHNS, SASEGT. The CDR3 is 15 residues long. Trimming left V 7 bases short and J 1 base short, with 16 bases between. Regions amplified from RNA transcripts were the TCR beta CDR3 regions. A first-round RT-PCR of the TCR CDR3 used the HTBI primer set. TCRdb itself ran the multiplex PCR reads through MiXCR, one entry per CDR3 protein. Seen here are roughly 700,000 distinct CDR3 sequences, roughly a third observed once, and the top ten hold around 31%. As concerns this clonotype: Its matching antigen is unknown.

The sequence derives from a woman in her 40s with Graves' hyperthyroidism. V gene TRBV6-1 combines with J gene TRBJ1-1; D perhaps matches TRBD1 (6 bases). Sequencing input: blood. DNA for the CDR3: TGTGCCAGCACCAATAGAGAGGACAGGAACACTGAAGCTTTCTTT. This gives the protein CASTNREDRNTEAFF.